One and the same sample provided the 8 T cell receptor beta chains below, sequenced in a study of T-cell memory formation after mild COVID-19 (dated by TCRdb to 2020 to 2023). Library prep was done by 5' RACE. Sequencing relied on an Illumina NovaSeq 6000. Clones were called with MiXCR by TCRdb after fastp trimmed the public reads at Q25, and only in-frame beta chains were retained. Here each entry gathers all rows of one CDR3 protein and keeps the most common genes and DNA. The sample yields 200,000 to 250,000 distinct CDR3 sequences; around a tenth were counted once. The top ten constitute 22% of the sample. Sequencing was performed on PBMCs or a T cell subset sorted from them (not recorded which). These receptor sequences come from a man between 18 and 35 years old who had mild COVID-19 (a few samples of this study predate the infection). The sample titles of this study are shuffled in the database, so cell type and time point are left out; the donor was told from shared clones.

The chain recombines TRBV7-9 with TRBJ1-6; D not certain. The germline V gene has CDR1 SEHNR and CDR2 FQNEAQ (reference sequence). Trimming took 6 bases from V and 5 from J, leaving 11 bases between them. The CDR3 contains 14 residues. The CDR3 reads CASSSPRNNSPLHF. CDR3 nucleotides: TGTGCCAGCAGTTCCCCACGGAATAATTCACCCCTCCACTTT.

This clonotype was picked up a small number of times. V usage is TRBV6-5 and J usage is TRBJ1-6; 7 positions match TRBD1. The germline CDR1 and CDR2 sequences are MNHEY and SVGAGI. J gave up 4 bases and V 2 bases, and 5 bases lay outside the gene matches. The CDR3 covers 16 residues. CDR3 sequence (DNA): TGTGCCAGCAGTTACCGGAGGGACAGTTATAATTCACCCCTCCACTTT. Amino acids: CASSYRRDSYNSPLHF.

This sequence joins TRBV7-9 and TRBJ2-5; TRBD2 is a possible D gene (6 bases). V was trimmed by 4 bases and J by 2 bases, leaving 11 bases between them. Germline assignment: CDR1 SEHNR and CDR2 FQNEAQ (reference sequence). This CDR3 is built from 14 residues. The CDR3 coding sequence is TGTGCCAGCAGCTGGGACGGGACTCAAGAGACCCAGTACTTC. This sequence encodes CASSWDGTQETQYF.

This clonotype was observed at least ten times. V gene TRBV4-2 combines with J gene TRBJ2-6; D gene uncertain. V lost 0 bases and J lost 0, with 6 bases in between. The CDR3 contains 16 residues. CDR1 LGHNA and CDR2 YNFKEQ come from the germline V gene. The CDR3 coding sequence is TGTGCCAGCAGCCAAGATACCGGCTCTGGGGCCAACGTCCTGACTTTC. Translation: CASSQDTGSGANVLTF.

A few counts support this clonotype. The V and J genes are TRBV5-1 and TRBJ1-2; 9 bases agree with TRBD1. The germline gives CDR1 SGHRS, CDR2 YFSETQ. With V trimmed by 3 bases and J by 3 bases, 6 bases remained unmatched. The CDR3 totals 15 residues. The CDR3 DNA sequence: TGCGCCAGCAGCTCCTCCGGGACAGGGCACTATGGCTACACCTTC. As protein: CASSSSGTGHYGYTF.

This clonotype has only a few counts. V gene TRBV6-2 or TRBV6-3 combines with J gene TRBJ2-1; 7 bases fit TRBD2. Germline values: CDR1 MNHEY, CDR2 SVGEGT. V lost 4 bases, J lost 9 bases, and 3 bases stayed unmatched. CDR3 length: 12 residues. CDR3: CASSFLAVEQFF. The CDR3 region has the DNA TGTGCCAGCAGTTTCCTAGCGGTTGAGCAGTTCTTC.

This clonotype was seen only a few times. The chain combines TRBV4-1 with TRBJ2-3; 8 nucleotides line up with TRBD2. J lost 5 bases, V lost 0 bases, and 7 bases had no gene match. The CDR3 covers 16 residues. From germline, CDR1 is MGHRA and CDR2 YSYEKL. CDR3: CASSQESGGAGDTQYF. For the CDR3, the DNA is TGCGCCAGCAGCCAAGAGTCCGGGGGGGCCGGAGATACGCAGTATTTT.

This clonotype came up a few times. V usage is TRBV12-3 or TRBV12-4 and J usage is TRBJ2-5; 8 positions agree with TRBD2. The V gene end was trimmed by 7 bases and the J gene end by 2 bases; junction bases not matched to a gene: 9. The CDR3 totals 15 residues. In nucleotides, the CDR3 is TGTGCCAGCAACGGGGGGGCAGGGAGGCAAGAGACCCAGTACTTC. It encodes CASNGGAGRQETQYF.